The 10 T cell receptor beta chains below come from one sample, sequenced in a study of cytomegalovirus exposure and HLA in healthy donors. The PCR had 60 Vbeta and 13 Jbeta primers. The table came from immunoSEQ multiplex PCR; TCRdb's copy has only in-frame clones and leaves some out. This table holds some 110,000 clones, under 85% found once. Sequencing used PBMCs. The receptors stem from a man aged 40-55 years in good health and CMV-seronegative.

As to this clone: Compared with germline, one end of the junction differs, possibly owing to a read error. The chain uses TRBV7-9 and TRBJ2-1, with TRBD2 identical over 14 bases. This CDR3 has 15 amino acids. Germline V gene sequence: CDR1 SEHNR, CDR2 FQNEAQ (reference sequence). CDR3 DNA sequence: TGTTCCAGCAGGACTAGCGGGGGGATGTACAATGAGCAGTTCTTC. It translates to CSSRTSGGMYNEQFF.

This chain connects TRBV4-1 to TRBJ2-1; TRBD1 agrees at 7 bases. Trimming removed 3 bases from V and 7 bases from J; junction bases left unmatched: 12. CDR1 is MGHRA and CDR2 is YSYEKL in the germline V gene. The CDR3 extends over 16 amino acids. DNA of the CDR3: TGCGCCAGCAGCCAGGCGACAGGGTCACCGCGAAATGAGCAGTTCTTC. Translated: CASSQATGSPRNEQFF.

The chain couples TRBV6-5 to TRBJ1-5; a weak D match, TRBD1 (5 bases). This CDR3 is built from 13 residues. The germline gives CDR1 MNHEY, CDR2 SVGAGI. Trimming removed 6 bases at V and 4 bases at J, with 10 bases between. CDR3 region: CASRATENQPQHF. The CDR3 DNA is TGTGCCAGCAGAGCGACAGAAAATCAGCCCCAGCATTTT.

The sample holds a few counts of this clone. The J gene is TRBJ1-6, the V gene TRBV19, with D unresolved. CDR1 LNHDA and CDR2 SQIVND come from the germline V gene (reference sequence). V was clipped by 2 bases and J by 0 bases, with 8 bases between them. This CDR3 contains 16 residues. The CDR3 loop reads CASSISFYSYNSPLHF. CDR3 DNA sequence: TGTGCCAGTAGTATATCCTTTTACTCCTATAATTCACCCCTCCACTTT.

The genes are TRBV28 and TRBJ2-5; possible D gene TRBD1, 6 bases. Trimming cost V 6 bases and J 0 bases, with 14 bases left between them. This CDR3 spans 15 amino acids. Germline V gene lookup returns CDR1 MDHEN and CDR2 SYDVKM. Here the CDR3 DNA reads TGTGCCAGCAGACTTGGGGGCGCGGACCAAGAGACCCAGTACTTC. Amino acids: CASRLGGADQETQYF.

This chain uses TRBV5-4 with TRBJ2-6; D not certain. CDR1 SGHNT and CDR2 YYREEE come from the germline V gene (reference sequence). The CDR3 extends over 17 amino acids. V dropped 2 bases and J dropped 2 bases, with 14 bases sitting between them. In DNA, the CDR3 is TGTGCCAGCAGCTTCTTTCGGCCAAGCGCTGGGGCCAACGTCCTGACTTTC. Translated, it gives CASSFFRPSAGANVLTF.

The chain carries TRBV29-1 and TRBJ1-1; 8 positions match TRBD1. CDR3 length equals 13 residues. Unmatched junction bases numbered 7, after V lost 6 bases and J lost 4 bases. Germline loops: CDR1 SQVTM, CDR2 ANQGSEA. CDR3 loop: CSVRGTGSTEAFF. For the CDR3, the DNA is TGCAGCGTCCGGGGGACAGGCTCCACTGAAGCTTTCTTT.

The chain uses TRBV9 and TRBJ2-2; TRBD2 matches at 7 bases. The CDR3 has 17 amino acids. Germline loops: CDR1 SGDLS, CDR2 YYNGEE. V gave up 3 bases and J gave up 3 bases; unmatched junction bases: 11. The DNA for the CDR3 is TGTGCCAGCAGCGCCAGTTGGGCGGGAGTGGACACCGGGGAGCTGTTTTTT. Protein product: CASSASWAGVDTGELFF.

This chain joins TRBV28 and TRBJ1-1; 10 nucleotides line up with TRBD1. The CDR3 contains 16 residues. V gave up 5 bases and J gave up 0 bases; unmatched junction bases: 6. In germline, CDR1 is MDHEN, CDR2 SYDVKM. The chain's CDR3 is CASSGDRGVMNTEAFF. CDR3 DNA sequence: TGTGCCAGCAGTGGGGACAGGGGAGTGATGAACACTGAAGCTTTCTTT.

The gene calls are TRBV2 and TRBJ1-1, with 9 bases fitting TRBD1. Germline V gene data show CDR1 as SNHLY and CDR2 as FYNNEI. The junction had 1 base not matched to a gene; V was cut back by 4 bases and J by 4 bases. This CDR3 spans 13 amino acids. This CDR3 reads CASSGTGVTEAFF. The CDR3 DNA reads as TGTGCCAGCAGTGGGACAGGGGTCACTGAAGCTTTCTTT.